This TCR beta chain is from a study of blood T cell repertoires in COVID-19. Trimming pared 5 bases from V and 5 bases from J, leaving 15 bases between. Germline V lookup: CDR1 SGHVS, CDR2 FNYEAQ. There are 14 residues in the CDR3. The assay was immunoSEQ multiplex PCR, and TCRdb's table has in-frame clones only and misses some. The sample comprises around 100,000 clones, 85% to 90% of which are singletons, and 5% to 6.5% rests with the top ten. The sequence was obtained from a human donor in a cohort sampled during active COVID-19. Sequencing was performed on peripheral blood. The chain combines TRBV7-6 with TRBJ2-5, with a weak D call TRBD2 (6 bases). This CDR3 reads CASSAGLLSETQYF. In DNA, the CDR3 is TGTGCCAGCAGCGCGGGACTCCTATCGGAGACCCAGTACTTC.